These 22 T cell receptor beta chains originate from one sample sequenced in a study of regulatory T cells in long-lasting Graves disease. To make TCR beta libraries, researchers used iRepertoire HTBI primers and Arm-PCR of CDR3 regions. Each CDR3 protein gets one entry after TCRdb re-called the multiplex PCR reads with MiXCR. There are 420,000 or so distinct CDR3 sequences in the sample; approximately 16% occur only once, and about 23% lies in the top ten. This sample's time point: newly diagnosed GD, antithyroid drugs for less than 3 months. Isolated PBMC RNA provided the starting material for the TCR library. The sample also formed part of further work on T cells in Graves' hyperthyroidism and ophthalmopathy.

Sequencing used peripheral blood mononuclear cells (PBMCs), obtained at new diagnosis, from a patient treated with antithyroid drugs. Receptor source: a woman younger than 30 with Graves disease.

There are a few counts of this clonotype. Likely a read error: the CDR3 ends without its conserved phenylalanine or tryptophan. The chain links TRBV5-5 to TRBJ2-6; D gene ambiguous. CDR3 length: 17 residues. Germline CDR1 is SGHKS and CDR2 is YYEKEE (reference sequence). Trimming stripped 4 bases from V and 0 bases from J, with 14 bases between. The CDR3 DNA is TGTGCCAGCAGCCTATTGGGAAGTTCCTCTGGGGCCAACGTCCTGACTTTA. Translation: CASSLLGSSSGANVLTL.

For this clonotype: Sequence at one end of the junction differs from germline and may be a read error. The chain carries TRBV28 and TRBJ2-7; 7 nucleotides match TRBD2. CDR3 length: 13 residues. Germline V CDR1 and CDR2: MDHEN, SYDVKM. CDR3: CASRVGGSYEQYF. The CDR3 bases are TGTGCAAGCAGGGTGGGGGGGTCCTACGAGCAGTACTTC.

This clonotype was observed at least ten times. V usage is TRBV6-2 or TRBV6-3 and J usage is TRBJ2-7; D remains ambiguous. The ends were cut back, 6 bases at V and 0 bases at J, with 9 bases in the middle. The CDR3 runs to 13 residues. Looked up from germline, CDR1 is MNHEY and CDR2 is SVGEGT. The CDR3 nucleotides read TGTGCCAGCAGCGAACAACTCTCCTACGAGCAGTACTTC. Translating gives CASSEQLSYEQYF.

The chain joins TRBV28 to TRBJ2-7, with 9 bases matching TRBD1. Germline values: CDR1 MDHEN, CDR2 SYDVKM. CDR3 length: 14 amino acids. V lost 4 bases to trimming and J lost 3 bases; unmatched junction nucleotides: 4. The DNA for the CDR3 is TGTGCCAGCAGTTCGAGGACAGGGGTCTACGAGCAGTACTTC. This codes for CASSSRTGVYEQYF.

DNA for the CDR3: TGTGCCAGCAGGTCCCAACTAGCGGGGCTTGGCGAGCAGTACTTC. Amino acids: CASRSQLAGLGEQYF. The V and J genes are TRBV7-2 and TRBJ2-7; 10 bases are shared with TRBD2. The CDR3 loop spans 15 amino acids. CDR1 SGHTA and CDR2 FQGNSA come from the germline V gene. With 6 bases clipped from V and 6 bases from J, the junction kept 11 bases outside the gene matches.

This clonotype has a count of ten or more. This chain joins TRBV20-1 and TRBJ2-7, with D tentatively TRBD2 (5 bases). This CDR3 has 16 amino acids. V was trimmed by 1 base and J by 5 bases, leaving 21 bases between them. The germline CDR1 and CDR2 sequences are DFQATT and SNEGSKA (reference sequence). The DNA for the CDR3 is TGCAGTGCTAGAGGACCCGAGGGAGAAACGATCCACGAGCAGTACTTC. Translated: CSARGPEGETIHEQYF.

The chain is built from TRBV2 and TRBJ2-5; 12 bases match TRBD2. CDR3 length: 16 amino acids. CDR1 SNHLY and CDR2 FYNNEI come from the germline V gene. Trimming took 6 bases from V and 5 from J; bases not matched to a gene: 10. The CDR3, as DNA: TGTGCCAGCAGCGGGGCTAGCGGGAGGGCAGGGGAGACCCAGTACTTC. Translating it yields CASSGASGRAGETQYF.

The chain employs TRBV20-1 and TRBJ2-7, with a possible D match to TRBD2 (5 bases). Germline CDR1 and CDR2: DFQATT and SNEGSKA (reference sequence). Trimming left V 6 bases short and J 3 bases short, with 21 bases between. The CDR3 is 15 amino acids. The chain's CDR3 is CSALTPLEASYEQYF. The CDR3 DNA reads TGCAGTGCCCTAACCCCACTAGAGGCTAGCTACGAGCAGTACTTC.

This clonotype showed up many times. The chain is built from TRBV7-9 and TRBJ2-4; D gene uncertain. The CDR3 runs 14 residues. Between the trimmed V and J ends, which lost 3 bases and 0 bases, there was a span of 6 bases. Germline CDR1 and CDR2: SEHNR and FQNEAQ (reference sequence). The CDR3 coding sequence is TGTGCCAGCAGCTTGAGTGAAGCCAAAAACATTCAGTACTTC. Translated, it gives CASSLSEAKNIQYF.

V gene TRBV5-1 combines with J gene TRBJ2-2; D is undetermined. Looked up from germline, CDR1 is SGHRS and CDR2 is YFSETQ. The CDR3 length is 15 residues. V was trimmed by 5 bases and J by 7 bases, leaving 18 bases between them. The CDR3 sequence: CASSFRPGQDGELFF. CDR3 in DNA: TGCGCCAGCAGTTTTCGCCCGGGTCAGGACGGGGAGCTGTTTTTT.

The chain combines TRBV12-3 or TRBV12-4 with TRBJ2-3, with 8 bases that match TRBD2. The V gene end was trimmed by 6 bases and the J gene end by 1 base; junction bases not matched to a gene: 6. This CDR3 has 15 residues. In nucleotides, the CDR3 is TGTGCCAGCAGGGCAACTAGCGGAGGCACAGATACGCAGTATTTT. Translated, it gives CASRATSGGTDTQYF.

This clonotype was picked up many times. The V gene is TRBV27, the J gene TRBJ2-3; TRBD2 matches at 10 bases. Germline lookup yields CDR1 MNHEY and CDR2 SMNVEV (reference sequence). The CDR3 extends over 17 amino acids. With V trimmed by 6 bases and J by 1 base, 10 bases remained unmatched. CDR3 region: CASRHHTGTSGTDTQYF. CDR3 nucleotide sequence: TGTGCCAGCAGACACCACACCGGGACTAGCGGCACAGATACGCAGTATTTT.

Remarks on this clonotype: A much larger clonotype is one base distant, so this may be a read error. The CDR3 coding sequence is TGTGCCAGCAGCTTATGGCCGGGACAGATGCTAGCGGGAGTTCCTACCTACAATGAGCAGTTCTTC. As protein: CASSLWPGQMLAGVPTYNEQFF. V and J are TRBV7-3 and TRBJ2-1; 10 nucleotides match TRBD2. V dropped 2 bases and J dropped 2; count of bases not matched to a gene: 21. CDR1 is SGHTA and CDR2 is FQGTGA in the germline V gene. The CDR3 consists of 22 residues.

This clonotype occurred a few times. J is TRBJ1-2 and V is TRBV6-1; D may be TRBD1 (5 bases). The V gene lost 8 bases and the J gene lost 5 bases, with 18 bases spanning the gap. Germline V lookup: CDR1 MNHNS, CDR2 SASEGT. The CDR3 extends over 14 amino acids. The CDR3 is CASREGEVGYGYTF. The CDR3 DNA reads TGTGCCAGCCGGGAAGGGGAGGTGGGGTATGGCTACACCTTC.

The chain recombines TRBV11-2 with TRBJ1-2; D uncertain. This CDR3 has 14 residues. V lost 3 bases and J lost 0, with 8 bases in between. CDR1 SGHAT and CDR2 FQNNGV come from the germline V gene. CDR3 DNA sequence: TGTGCCAGCAGCTTTGCCTCCGCTAACTATGGCTACACCTTC. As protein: CASSFASANYGYTF.

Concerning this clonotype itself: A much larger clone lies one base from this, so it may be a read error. The CDR3 DNA sequence: TGTGCCAGCAGCTTAAGCCCGACAGGGGCGGAGACCCAGTTCTTC. As protein: CASSLSPTGAETQFF. The chain joins TRBV28 to TRBJ2-1; 8 nucleotides match TRBD1. The CDR3 extends over 15 amino acids. V gave up 6 bases and J gave up 13 bases; unmatched junction bases: 17. The germline V gene has CDR1 MDHEN and CDR2 SYDVKM.

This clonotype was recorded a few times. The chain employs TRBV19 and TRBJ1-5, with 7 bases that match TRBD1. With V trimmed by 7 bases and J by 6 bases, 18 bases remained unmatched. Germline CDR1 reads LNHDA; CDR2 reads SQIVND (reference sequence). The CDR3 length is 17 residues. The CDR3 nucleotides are TGTGCCAGTACCCGAAGGGGGCAAGGTTTAGACGTTCAGCCCCAGCATTTT. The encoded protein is CASTRRGQGLDVQPQHF.

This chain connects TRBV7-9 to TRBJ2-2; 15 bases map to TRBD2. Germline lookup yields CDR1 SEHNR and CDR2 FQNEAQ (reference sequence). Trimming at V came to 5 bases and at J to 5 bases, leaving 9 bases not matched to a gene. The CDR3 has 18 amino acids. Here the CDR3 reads CASSDSRTSGRETGELFF. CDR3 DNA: TGTGCCAGCAGCGACAGCCGGACTAGCGGGAGGGAAACCGGGGAGCTGTTTTTT.

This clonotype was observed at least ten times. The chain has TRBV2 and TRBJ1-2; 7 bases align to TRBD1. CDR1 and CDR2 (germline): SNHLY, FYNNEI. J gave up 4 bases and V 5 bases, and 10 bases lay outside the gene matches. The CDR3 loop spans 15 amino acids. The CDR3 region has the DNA TGTGCCAGCAGTAGACCACAGGGGTCGCTCTATGGCTACACCTTC. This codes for CASSRPQGSLYGYTF.

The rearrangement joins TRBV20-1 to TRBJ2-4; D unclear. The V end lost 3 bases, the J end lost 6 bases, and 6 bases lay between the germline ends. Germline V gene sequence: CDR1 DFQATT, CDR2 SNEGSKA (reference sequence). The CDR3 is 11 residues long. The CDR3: CSASMTNIQYF. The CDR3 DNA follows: TGCAGTGCTAGTATGACAAACATTCAGTACTTC.

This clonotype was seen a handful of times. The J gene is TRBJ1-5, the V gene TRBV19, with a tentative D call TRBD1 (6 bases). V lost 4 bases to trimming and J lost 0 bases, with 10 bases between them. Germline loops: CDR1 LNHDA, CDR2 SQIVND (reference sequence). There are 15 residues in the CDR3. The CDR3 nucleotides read TGTGCCAGTAGTAGTAGACAGGTTAGCAATCAGCCCCAGCATTTT. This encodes CASSSRQVSNQPQHF.

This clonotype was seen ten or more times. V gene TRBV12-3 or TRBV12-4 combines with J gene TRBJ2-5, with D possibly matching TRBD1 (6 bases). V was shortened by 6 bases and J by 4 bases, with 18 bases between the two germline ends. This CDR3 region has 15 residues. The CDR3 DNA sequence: TGTGCCAGCAGACAGGGATTGGAAGTAAGAGAGACCCAGTACTTC. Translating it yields CASRQGLEVRETQYF.